The present entry profiles one TCR beta chain with its context. Sequencing used immunoSEQ multiplex PCR; TCRdb keeps in-frame clones, though not all of them. The repertoire holds about 94,000 clones, with 90% to 95% as singletons. The sample comes from a study of T cell changes during pregnancy in multiple sclerosis. Germline V lookup: CDR1 MNHEY, CDR2 SMNVEV (reference sequence). Trimming cost V 2 bases and J 0 bases; bases outside gene matches: 4. This CDR3 has 16 residues. The sample in question was peripheral blood, obtained in the third trimester of pregnancy. This chain uses TRBV27 with TRBJ2-1; 7 bases agree with TRBD2. This clonotype was sampled from a female donor with multiple sclerosis, enrolled in a pregnancy study. Here the CDR3 reads CASSLPAGASYNEQFF. The CDR3 bases are TGTGCCAGCAGTTTACCCGCGGGAGCCTCCTACAATGAGCAGTTCTTC.